This TCR beta chain emerged from a study of T cell changes during pregnancy in multiple sclerosis. The table came from immunoSEQ multiplex PCR; TCRdb's copy has only in-frame clones and leaves some out. The profile shows tens of thousands of clones, approximately 92% of them singletons. Germline loops: CDR1 SQVTM, CDR2 ANQGSEA. J gave up 6 bases and V 8 bases, and 8 bases lay outside the gene matches. The CDR3 extends over 13 amino acids. The sequence came from a female donor with multiple sclerosis, enrolled in a pregnancy study. The gene calls are TRBV29-1 and TRBJ2-1; TRBD2 agrees at 9 bases. The sample here was peripheral blood, taken before pregnancy. CDR3 DNA: TGCAGCATCGAAGGACTAGCGCGCAATGAGCAGTTCTTC. Translating gives CSIEGLARNEQFF.